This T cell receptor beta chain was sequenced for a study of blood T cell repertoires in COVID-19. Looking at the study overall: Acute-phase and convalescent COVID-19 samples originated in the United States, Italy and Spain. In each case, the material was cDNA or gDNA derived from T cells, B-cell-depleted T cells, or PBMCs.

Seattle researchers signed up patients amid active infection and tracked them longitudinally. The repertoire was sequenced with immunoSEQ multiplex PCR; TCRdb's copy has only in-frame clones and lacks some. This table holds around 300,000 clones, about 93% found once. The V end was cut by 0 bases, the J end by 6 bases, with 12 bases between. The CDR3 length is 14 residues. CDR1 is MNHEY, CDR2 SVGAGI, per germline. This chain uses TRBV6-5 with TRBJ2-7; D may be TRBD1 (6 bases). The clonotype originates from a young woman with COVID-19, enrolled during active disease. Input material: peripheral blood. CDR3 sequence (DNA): TGTGCCAGCAGTTACTCGGGCAGGGGTGGCGAGCAGTACTTC. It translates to CASSYSGRGGEQYF.